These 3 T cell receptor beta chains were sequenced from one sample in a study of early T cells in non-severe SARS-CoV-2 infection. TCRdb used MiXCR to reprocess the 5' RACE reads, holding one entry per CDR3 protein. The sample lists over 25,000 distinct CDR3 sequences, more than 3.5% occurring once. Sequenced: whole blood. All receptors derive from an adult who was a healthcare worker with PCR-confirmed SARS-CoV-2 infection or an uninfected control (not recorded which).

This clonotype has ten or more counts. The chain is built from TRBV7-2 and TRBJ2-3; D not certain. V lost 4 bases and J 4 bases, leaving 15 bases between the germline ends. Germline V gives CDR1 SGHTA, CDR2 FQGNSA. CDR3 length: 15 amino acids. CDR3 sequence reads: CASSSQGVAADTQYF. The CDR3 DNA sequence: TGTGCCAGCAGCTCCCAAGGAGTAGCAGCAGATACGCAGTATTTT.

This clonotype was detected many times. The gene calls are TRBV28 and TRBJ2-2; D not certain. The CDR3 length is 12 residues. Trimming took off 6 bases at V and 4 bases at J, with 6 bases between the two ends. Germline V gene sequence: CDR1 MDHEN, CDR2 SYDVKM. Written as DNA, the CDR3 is TGTGCCAGCAGACCTCCCACCGGGGAGCTGTTTTTT. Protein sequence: CASRPPTGELFF.

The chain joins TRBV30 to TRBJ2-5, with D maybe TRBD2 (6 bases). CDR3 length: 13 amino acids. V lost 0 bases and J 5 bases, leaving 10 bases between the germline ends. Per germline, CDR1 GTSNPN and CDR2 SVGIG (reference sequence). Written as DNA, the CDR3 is TGTGCCTGGAGTGTTGCGGGAAGGGAGACCCAGTACTTC. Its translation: CAWSVAGRETQYF.